This is a list of T cell receptor beta chains from one sample in a study of identical twins. MiXCR, applied by TCRdb to the 5' RACE reads, yields one record per CDR3 protein. The table has around 1.7 million distinct CDR3 sequences, about 32% seen once. Sequencing was done on a sample of cord blood. The receptors were gathered from a newborn girl in good health. Each CDR3 is given without its conserved first and last residue. For some rows the clone size is stated as once, few or many, or as a class when expanded; others skip it.

abundance	v_gene	CDR3aa
.	TRBV29-1	SVGTGGQQQY
few	TRBV20-1	SARARWATNEKLF
few	TRBV21-1	ASSKLLAGPGGEQF
few	TRBV2	ASSDGLAPYNEQF
few	TRBV27	ASSLWATGFTEAF
many	TRBV10-3	AATGGPSYGYT
.	TRBV12-3/TRBV12-4	ASRPPSYNSPLH
few	TRBV12-3/TRBV12-4	ASKKVAELTDTQY
.	TRBV24-1	ATSDLKGLNTGELF
few	TRBV29-1	SVNLRGQGSYEQY
few	TRBV6-1	ASMYGLADSYEQY
.	TRBV6-2/TRBV6-3	ASRAGPDYGYT
.	TRBV28	ASSLPGTGVWEQF
.	TRBV5-1	ASSLQTRGGARETQY
.	TRBV5-8	ASRRTGGTQF
.	TRBV5-6	ASSLALAGSRDTQY
.	TRBV2	ASSARQF
.	TRBV9	ASSVGQGFNQPQH
.	TRBV19	ASSIDGVTYEQY
.	TRBV27	ASSLLGGLGNQPQH
.	TRBV10-3	AISMGQNTEAF
few	TRBV7-2	ASSPTGTVHLYEQY
.	TRBV7-6	ASSYRENYNEQF
many	TRBV29-1	SVWDREHEQY